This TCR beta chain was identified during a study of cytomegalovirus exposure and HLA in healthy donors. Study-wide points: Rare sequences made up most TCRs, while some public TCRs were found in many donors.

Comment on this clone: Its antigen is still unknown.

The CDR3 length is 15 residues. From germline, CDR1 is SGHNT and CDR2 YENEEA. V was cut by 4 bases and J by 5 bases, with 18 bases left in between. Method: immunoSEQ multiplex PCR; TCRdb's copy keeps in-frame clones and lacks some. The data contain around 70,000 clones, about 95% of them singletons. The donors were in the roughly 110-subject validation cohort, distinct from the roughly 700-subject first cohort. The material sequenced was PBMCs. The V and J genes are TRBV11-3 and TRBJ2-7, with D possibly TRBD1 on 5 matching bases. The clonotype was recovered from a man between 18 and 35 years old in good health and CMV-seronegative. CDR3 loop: CASSSSTVGTHEQYF. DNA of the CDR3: TGTGCCAGCAGCTCATCGACAGTGGGTACTCACGAGCAGTACTTC.